The TCR beta chain described here comes from a study of blood T cell repertoires in COVID-19. Study at large: The origin of the acute and convalescent COVID-19 samples was the United States, Italy and Spain. From T cells, B-cell-depleted T cells, or PBMCs came the material, which was cDNA or gDNA.

Per the study methods: Using reference gene primer amplification, nucleated cell counts were estimated. Sequenced by immunoSEQ multiplex PCR; TCRdb stores in-frame clones only, minus some. V and J calls and clone size follow that table, whereas D and trimming were derived from the DNA. This table holds about 160,000 clones, about 87% found once. Trimming took off 4 bases at V and 4 bases at J, with 11 bases between the two ends. The CDR3 length is 13 residues. From germline, CDR1 is SGHRS and CDR2 YFSETQ. The TCR originated in a woman aged 60 to 75 who had recovered from COVID-19. Sequenced sample: peripheral blood. V gene TRBV5-1 combines with J gene TRBJ2-5; TRBD2 is a possible D gene (6 bases). The CDR3 spells CASSPPGGETQYF. As DNA, the CDR3 is TGCGCCAGCAGCCCCCCCGGGGGAGAGACCCAGTACTTC.